Described below is a single T cell receptor (beta chain) sequence and its context. The antigen is undetermined. J lost 9 bases, V lost 3 bases, and 9 bases had no gene match. The germline V gene has CDR1 SEHNR and CDR2 FQNEAQ (reference sequence). CDR3 length: 15 amino acids. Roughly three months, about 14 weeks, into antiretroviral therapy, follow-up blood was collected. The repertoire came from unfractionated whole blood and reflected all unsorted peripheral T cells. This specimen comes from a study of HIV-infected patients and healthy controls. About the research overall: In about 85% of the 16 patients, CD4 counts climbed slightly after three months but remained subnormal. General study results and limits: During therapy, HIV-associated CDR3s fell significantly in frequency, while CMV-associated CDR3s did not change significantly.

cDNA was made from approximately 0.55 ug RNA using alpha and beta constant primers. Alpha and beta chain libraries were made separately by chain-specific third strand synthesis with multiplexing indices. A short first PCR added P5 and P7 adapter elements and a second index. TCRdb re-analysed the 5' RACE reads in MiXCR, keeping a single row per CDR3 protein. This sample has 18,000 or so distinct CDR3 sequences, with about 9% found just once. Sequencing was performed on blood, taken during antiretroviral therapy. V is TRBV7-9 and J is TRBJ2-1, with 9 positions matching TRBD2. The TCR comes from an adult with HIV infection. The CDR3 protein is CASSFFLAGETEQFF. The CDR3 region has the DNA TGTGCCAGCAGCTTCTTCTTAGCGGGAGAGACTGAGCAGTTCTTC.